This T cell receptor beta chain was sequenced in a study of cytomegalovirus exposure and HLA in healthy donors. In the study overall: There were about 85 million unique TCRs (from HLA-typed donors) in an early data release. Study conclusions and caveats: In a later analysis, TCR beta V- and J-gene trimming showed a link to a missense DCLRE1C variant. A few V segments could not be told apart, such as TRBV6-2 and TRBV6-3, and were left out. Associated with cytomegalovirus, according to the listing, were approximately 160 TCR beta chains.

Germline CDR1 SQVTM, CDR2 ANQGSEA. Trimming stripped 7 bases from V and 7 bases from J, with 19 bases between. The CDR3 is 13 amino acids. To note about this clone: Its antigen is not identified.

Use of 60 Vbeta and 13 Jbeta primers characterized the PCR. The protocol was immunoSEQ multiplex PCR, while the TCRdb copy is restricted to in-frame clones and leaves out a portion. In total, the table holds about 130,000 clones. The chain couples TRBV29-1 to TRBJ1-1; possibly TRBD1 for D (6 bases). Sequenced material: PBMCs. The receptor's source is a woman aged 40 to 50 in good health and CMV-seropositive. The CDR3, as DNA: TGCAGCGGACAAAGAGGGGGAAATGGTGAAGCTTTCTTT. It is translated as CSGQRGGNGEAFF.